The rows below give T cell receptor beta chains drawn from one sample of a study of control samples from healthy donors and cancer patients. The protocol was immunoSEQ multiplex PCR, while the TCRdb copy is restricted to in-frame clones and leaves out a portion. Of about 82,000 clones listed, approximately 94% are singletons. The material sequenced was blood. These receptors were collected from a woman under 30 in good health. Both conserved end residues are part of each CDR3. D genes are given only for firm matches. Size tells how often a clone was seen (once, few, many) or the class of an expanded clone, and some rows leave it out.

J gene: TRBJ2-2
clone size: NA
D gene: NA
V gene: TRBV19
CDR3 DNA: TGTGCCAGTAGTATCCCAGGGTTGACCGGGGAGCTGTTTTTT
CDR3 protein: CASSIPGLTGELFF

J gene: TRBJ1-1
clone size: NA
D gene: NA
V gene: TRBV3-1/TRBV3-2
CDR3 DNA: TGTGCCAGCAGCCAAGCCCCGGACTACGTCGAAGCTTTCTTT
CDR3 protein: CASSQAPDYVEAFF

J gene: TRBJ1-3
clone size: NA
D gene: NA
V gene: TRBV5-5
CDR3 DNA: TGTGCCAGCAGTCTTGACGACAGGTTAAACACCATATATTTT
CDR3 protein: CASSLDDRLNTIYF

J gene: TRBJ2-2
clone size: NA
D gene: NA
V gene: TRBV2
CDR3 DNA: TGTGCCGGAGCAGTGAAGTTTTCCACCGGGGAGCTGTTTTTT
CDR3 protein: CAGAVKFSTGELFF

J gene: TRBJ2-6
clone size: NA
D gene: NA
V gene: TRBV7-6
CDR3 DNA: TGTGCCAGCAGCTTAGACCCTGGGGCCAACGTCCTGACTTTC
CDR3 protein: CASSLDPGANVLTF

J gene: TRBJ1-1
clone size: NA
D gene: NA
V gene: TRBV7-2
CDR3 DNA: TGTGCCAGCAGCTCACGACGGGACACTGAAGCTTTCTTT
CDR3 protein: CASSSRRDTEAFF

J gene: TRBJ2-1
clone size: NA
D gene: TRBD2
V gene: TRBV10-1
CDR3 DNA: TGCGCCAGCAGTGAGTCGATCGGGGCTAGCGGGGGCCACAATGAGCAGTTCTTC
CDR3 protein: CASSESIGASGGHNEQFF

J gene: TRBJ1-1
clone size: NA
D gene: NA
V gene: TRBV6-6
CDR3 DNA: TGTGCCAGCAGTTACAACAGCCCGAACACTGAAGCTTTCTTT
CDR3 protein: CASSYNSPNTEAFF

J gene: TRBJ1-5
clone size: NA
D gene: NA
V gene: TRBV3-1/TRBV3-2
CDR3 DNA: TGTGCCAGCAGCCAAGATCTAACGGAGTATCAGCCCCAGCATTTT
CDR3 protein: CASSQDLTEYQPQHF

J gene: TRBJ2-7
clone size: NA
D gene: NA
V gene: TRBV2
CDR3 DNA: TGTGCCAGCAGTAGGCGCTACGAGCAGTACTTC
CDR3 protein: CASSRRYEQYF

J gene: TRBJ1-2
clone size: once
D gene: TRBD1
V gene: TRBV5-4
CDR3 DNA: TGTGCCAGCAGCCGGGGTCTACAGGGGGTACCTAACTATGGCTACACCTTC
CDR3 protein: CASSRGLQGVPNYGYTF

J gene: TRBJ2-1
clone size: NA
D gene: TRBD2
V gene: TRBV15
CDR3 DNA: TGTGCCACCAGCAGAGAGGTACTAGCGGGAGTCGGGTATGAGCAGTTCTTC
CDR3 protein: CATSREVLAGVGYEQFF

J gene: TRBJ2-7
clone size: NA
D gene: TRBD1
V gene: TRBV6-5
CDR3 DNA: TGTGCCAGCAGAGTCGGCACAGGGGCCTCCTACGAGCAGTACTTC
CDR3 protein: CASRVGTGASYEQYF

J gene: TRBJ1-1
clone size: NA
D gene: NA
V gene: TRBV28
CDR3 DNA: TGTGCCAGCAGTTTAAATATTCGCGCTGAAGCTTTCTTT
CDR3 protein: CASSLNIRAEAFF

J gene: TRBJ2-5
clone size: NA
D gene: NA
V gene: TRBV7-7
CDR3 DNA: TGTGCTAGCAGCTTAGCTGAGGGCTTGCAAGAGACCCAGTACTTC
CDR3 protein: CASSLAEGLQETQYF

J gene: TRBJ2-3
clone size: once
D gene: TRBD2
V gene: TRBV2
CDR3 DNA: TGTGCCAGCAGAGCCGGACTAGCGGCCATCACAGATACGCAGTATTTT
CDR3 protein: CASRAGLAAITDTQYF

J gene: TRBJ2-5
clone size: NA
D gene: NA
V gene: TRBV19
CDR3 DNA: TGTGCCAGTAAATCTTCCAGTTCCTATCAAGAGACCCAGTACTTC
CDR3 protein: CASKSSSSYQETQYF

J gene: TRBJ1-2
clone size: once
D gene: NA
V gene: TRBV14
CDR3 DNA: TGTGCCAGCAGCCAAGATGGTAGGGGGTTGAGCGGCTACACCTTC
CDR3 protein: CASSQDGRGLSGYTF

J gene: TRBJ1-1
clone size: once
D gene: NA
V gene: TRBV18
CDR3 DNA: TGTGCCAGCTCACCGACGGGGAACACTGAAGCTTTCTTT
CDR3 protein: CASSPTGNTEAFF

J gene: TRBJ2-3
clone size: NA
D gene: NA
V gene: TRBV7-2
CDR3 DNA: TGTGCCAGCAGCCTTCGAAAGACAGGCGCTAGCACAGATACGCAGTATTTT
CDR3 protein: CASSLRKTGASTDTQYF

J gene: TRBJ2-4
clone size: NA
D gene: TRBD1
V gene: TRBV4-2
CDR3 DNA: TGTGCCAGCAGCCAAGGACTTGAGACAGGGGTTATTCAGTACTTC
CDR3 protein: CASSQGLETGVIQYF

J gene: TRBJ1-6
clone size: NA
D gene: TRBD1
V gene: TRBV5-1
CDR3 DNA: TGCGCCAGCAGCCCGGGGGACAGTAATTCACCCCTCCACTTT
CDR3 protein: CASSPGDSNSPLHF

J gene: TRBJ1-1
clone size: NA
D gene: NA
V gene: TRBV7-7
CDR3 DNA: TGTGCTAGCAGCTTACGGACAACCTATCCCCCGAACACTGAAGCTTTCTTT
CDR3 protein: CASSLRTTYPPNTEAFF

J gene: TRBJ1-6
clone size: NA
D gene: NA
V gene: TRBV7-9
CDR3 DNA: TGTGCCAGCAGCTTGCAGGCTGGTGGCTCCTATAATTCACCCCTCCACTTT
CDR3 protein: CASSLQAGGSYNSPLHF

J gene: TRBJ1-3
clone size: NA
D gene: NA
V gene: TRBV28
CDR3 DNA: TGTGCCAGCAGTGGACAGACTGGAAACACCATATATTTT
CDR3 protein: CASSGQTGNTIYF

J gene: TRBJ1-3
clone size: NA
D gene: NA
V gene: TRBV19
CDR3 DNA: TGTGCCAGTAATCCTCCGCCTGGAAACACCATATATTTT
CDR3 protein: CASNPPPGNTIYF

J gene: TRBJ2-7
clone size: NA
D gene: NA
V gene: TRBV6-2/TRBV6-3
CDR3 DNA: TGTGCCAGCAGTCCCGACGTACCCTACGAGCAGTACTTC
CDR3 protein: CASSPDVPYEQYF

J gene: TRBJ2-2
clone size: NA
D gene: NA
V gene: TRBV2
CDR3 DNA: TGTGCCAGCAGTGGCCGGGGGAGGAACACCGGGGAGCTGTTTTTT
CDR3 protein: CASSGRGRNTGELFF